This T cell receptor beta chain is from a study of shared T cell receptors in the human thymus. This clone was counted between two and nine times. This table comes from immunoSEQ multiplex PCR, and its TCRdb copy is limited to in-frame clones, with some not included. Among hundreds of thousands of clones listed, over 75% were seen once. The sample was also linked to a second study, of human thymus T cells.

This sequence was found in a boy in the first two years of life with a congenital heart defect. Material for sequencing was thymocytes.

The CDR3 DNA sequence: TGTGCCAGCAGATTTTTGAGGGAGCAGTACTTC. Protein: CASRFLREQYF. V is TRBV28 and J is TRBJ2-7; D is ambiguous. Germline V CDR1 and CDR2: MDHEN, SYDVKM. The CDR3 sequence is 11 residues long. The V end lost 6 bases, the J end lost 7 bases, and 10 bases lay between the germline ends. Full variable domain (remainder filled in from reference TRBV28 and TRBJ2-7): DVKVTQSSRYLVKRTGEKVFLECVQDMDHENMFWYRQDPGLGLRLIYFSYDVKMKEKGDIPEGYSVSREKKERFSLILESASTNQTSMYLCASRFLREQYFGPGTRLTVT.